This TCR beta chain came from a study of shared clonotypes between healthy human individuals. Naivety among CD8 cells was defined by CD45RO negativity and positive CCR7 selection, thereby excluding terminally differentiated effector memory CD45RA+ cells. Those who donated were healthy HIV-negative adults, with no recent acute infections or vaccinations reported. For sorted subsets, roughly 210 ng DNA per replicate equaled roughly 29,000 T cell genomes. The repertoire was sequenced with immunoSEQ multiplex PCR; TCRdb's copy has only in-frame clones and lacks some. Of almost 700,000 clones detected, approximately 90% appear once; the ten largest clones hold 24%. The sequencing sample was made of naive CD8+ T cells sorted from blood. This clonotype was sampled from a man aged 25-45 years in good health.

The CDR3: CASSFQGAQPQHF. DNA for the CDR3: TGTGCCAGCAGTTTCCAGGGGGCTCAGCCCCAGCATTTT. The V and J genes are TRBV28 and TRBJ1-5; TRBD1 agrees at 8 bases. The V gene's germline CDR1 is MDHEN and CDR2 SYDVKM. The CDR3 loop spans 13 amino acids. Trimming took 3 bases from V and 6 from J; bases not matched to a gene: 1.